One sample yielded the 24 T cell receptor beta chains listed below, sequenced in a study of blood T cell repertoires in COVID-19. Libraries were prepared by immunoSEQ multiplex PCR; TCRdb keeps only in-frame clonotypes and omits some of them. The sample lists around 120,000 clones; almost 80% were seen once. Sequencing was performed on peripheral blood. These receptors were obtained from a human donor in a cohort sampled during active COVID-19.

The chain has TRBV27 and TRBJ2-1; D not resolved. This CDR3 contains 16 residues. Germline V gene sequence: CDR1 MNHEY, CDR2 SMNVEV (reference sequence). With 4 bases removed from V and 1 base from J, the gap between germline ends came to 14 bases. The CDR3 nucleotides read TGTGCCAGCAGTTACGCCGAGGCGCGTTCCTACAATGAGCAGTTCTTC. This translates into CASSYAEARSYNEQFF.

The chain carries TRBV6-5 and TRBJ2-5; 10 nucleotides match TRBD1. The junction had 7 bases not matched to a gene; V was cut back by 5 bases and J by 4 bases. Germline CDR1 MNHEY, CDR2 SVGAGI. This CDR3 has 15 residues. The CDR3: CASSPGQGEAETQYF. CDR3 bases: TGTGCCAGCAGTCCCGGACAGGGGGAAGCAGAGACCCAGTACTTC.

Only one count was recorded for this clone. This chain joins TRBV6-6 and TRBJ2-7; maybe TRBD1 (6 bases). The CDR3 is 16 amino acids. The V gene's germline CDR1 is MNHNY and CDR2 SVGAGI (reference sequence). The V end lost 6 bases, the J end lost 7 bases, and 25 bases lay between the germline ends. CDR3 amino acids: CASSGRSGTPWSEQYF. The CDR3 nucleotides are TGTGCCAGCAGCGGGCGTTCTGGGACACCCTGGTCGGAGCAGTACTTC.

The rearrangement uses TRBV4-1 and TRBJ1-1; D gene uncertain. The CDR3 has 16 residues. CDR1 is MGHRA and CDR2 is YSYEKL in the germline V gene. With 3 bases removed from V and 8 bases from J, the gap between germline ends came to 22 bases. CDR3 in DNA: TGCGCCAGCAGCCATGTATTCCTATCCGACTCACTCGAAGCTTTCTTT. The encoded protein is CASSHVFLSDSLEAFF.

The chain is built from TRBV6-2 or TRBV6-3 and TRBJ1-5; TRBD1 aligns across 10 bases. CDR1 is MNHEY, CDR2 SVGEGT, per germline. V lost 6 bases and J lost 2; bases outside the gene matches: 1. The CDR3 runs 14 residues. Here the CDR3 reads CASSGTGGNQPQHF. The CDR3 DNA reads as TGTGCCAGCAGCGGGACAGGGGGCAATCAGCCCCAGCATTTT.

V and J are TRBV30 and TRBJ2-1; D gene uncertain. V was clipped by 0 bases and J by 6 bases, with 9 bases between them. Germline V CDR1 and CDR2: GTSNPN, SVGIG (reference sequence). The CDR3 is 13 residues long. The CDR3 DNA reads TGTGCCTGGAGTGTAGGCCTAGGCAATGAGCAGTTCTTC. Its protein is CAWSVGLGNEQFF.

J is TRBJ2-3 and V is TRBV5-1; D is uncertain. CDR1 and CDR2 (germline): SGHRS, YFSETQ. Trimming removed 1 base from V and 6 bases from J, with 6 bases in between. This CDR3 spans 12 amino acids. CDR3 protein: CASSLKADTQYF. For the CDR3, the DNA is TGCGCCAGCAGCTTGAAAGCGGATACGCAGTATTTT.

This clone was detected only once. The J gene is TRBJ1-2, the V gene TRBV4-2; 7 nucleotides align to TRBD1. V shed 3 bases, J shed 8 bases, and the junction held 9 bases outside the gene matches. Germline V gene lookup returns CDR1 LGHNA and CDR2 YNFKEQ. The CDR3 is 14 amino acids. This CDR3 is CASSHLGQVEGYTF. Here the CDR3 DNA reads TGTGCCAGCAGCCACCTTGGACAGGTGGAGGGCTACACCTTC.

V gene TRBV19 combines with J gene TRBJ1-5; D remains ambiguous. CDR3 size: 13 residues. Per germline, CDR1 LNHDA and CDR2 SQIVND (reference sequence). V lost 6 bases to trimming and J lost 4 bases, with 10 bases between them. The CDR3 bases are TGTGCCAGTAGACAGCAACTTAATCAGCCCCAGCATTTT. Its translation: CASRQQLNQPQHF. Supplemented by reference TRBV19 and TRBJ1-5, the full variable domain reads DGGITQSPKYLFRKEGQNVTLSCEQNLNHDAMYWYRQDPGQGLRLIYYSQIVNDFQKGDIAEGYSVSREKKESFPLTVTSAQKNPTAFYLCASRQQLNQPQHFGDGTRLSIL.

V gene TRBV4-1 combines with J gene TRBJ2-5; no reliable D call. Germline loops: CDR1 MGHRA, CDR2 YSYEKL. There are 17 residues in the CDR3. V lost 0 bases, J lost 2 bases, and 16 bases lay in between. The CDR3 DNA reads TGCGCCAGCAGCCAAGATCCCAGGTTCGGAACTCAAGAGACCCAGTACTTC. Translated: CASSQDPRFGTQETQYF.

The chain uses TRBV19 and TRBJ2-5; 8 bases are a match to TRBD1. The trim removed 5 bases at V and 2 bases at J, leaving 10 bases unmatched. The CDR3 spans 16 residues. Germline V gene sequence: CDR1 LNHDA, CDR2 SQIVND (reference sequence). The CDR3: CASSPRTGTPQETQYF. Here the CDR3 DNA reads TGTGCCAGTAGTCCCCGGACAGGGACCCCTCAAGAGACCCAGTACTTC.

On this clone itself: An end of the junction does not agree with germline; a read error may underlie this. The rearrangement uses TRBV7-9 and TRBJ1-1; TRBD1 agrees at 7 bases. Germline V gives CDR1 SEHNR, CDR2 FQNEAQ (reference sequence). This CDR3 has 15 residues. CDR3 sequence (DNA): TGTGCCAGCAACTTAGACAGGGCGGGAGGAACTGAAGCTTTCTTT. Its translation is CASNLDRAGGTEAFF.

J is TRBJ2-5 and V is TRBV29-1, with 9 bases matching TRBD2. The CDR3 length is 17 residues. Germline assignment: CDR1 SQVTM and CDR2 ANQGSEA. Losses at the gene ends were 4 bases for V and 2 bases for J; bases not matched to a gene: 14. CDR3 region: CSVVPVGPSGDQETQYF. The CDR3 nucleotides read TGCAGCGTTGTCCCCGTGGGTCCTAGCGGGGATCAAGAGACCCAGTACTTC.

The genes are TRBV28 and TRBJ1-1; unclear D gene. The CDR3 has 15 amino acids. Trimming removed 3 bases at V and 4 bases at J, with 15 bases between. Germline V lookup: CDR1 MDHEN, CDR2 SYDVKM. CDR3 in DNA: TGTGCCAGCAGTTTTAACCTCGGTCGTGGCACTGAAGCTTTCTTT. Residues: CASSFNLGRGTEAFF.

The chain employs TRBV27 and TRBJ2-2, with 8 positions matching TRBD2. V was clipped by 3 bases and J by 6 bases; unmatched bases: 6. The CDR3 covers 15 residues. Germline V gene lookup returns CDR1 MNHEY and CDR2 SMNVEV (reference sequence). DNA for the CDR3: TGTGCCAGCAGTTTCTCAGCGGGAGTCGCCGGGGAGCTGTTTTTT. Translated, it gives CASSFSAGVAGELFF.

This chain links TRBV5-3 with TRBJ1-6, with TRBD1 matching 8 bases. TRBV5-3 is identified as an open reading frame with a role that is uncertain. The CDR3 extends over 21 amino acids. V dropped 4 bases and J dropped 10; count of bases not matched to a gene: 28. In DNA, the CDR3 is TGTGCCAGAAGCCTGGAGACGATTGTAGGGACAGGTCTTGGTGGTGACTCACCCCTCCACTTT. Its protein product is CARSLETIVGTGLGGDSPLHF.

The chain uses TRBV28 and TRBJ2-7, with TRBD1 matching 9 bases. CDR3 size: 14 residues. V gave up 10 bases and J gave up 3 bases; unmatched junction bases: 10. Germline V gene sequence: CDR1 MDHEN, CDR2 SYDVKM. CDR3 in DNA: TGTGCCACCACACCCGGGACAGGGATCTACGAGCAGTACTTC. Translation gives CATTPGTGIYEQYF.

The chain combines TRBV15 with TRBJ2-3; 9 positions match TRBD1. From germline, CDR1 is LNHNV and CDR2 YYDKDF (reference sequence). The CDR3 has 16 amino acids. V was pared by 5 bases and J by 0 bases, with 6 bases of the junction left unmatched. CDR3 sequence: CATSVGGTGSTDTQYF. DNA for the CDR3: TGTGCCACCAGCGTAGGAGGGACAGGGAGCACAGATACGCAGTATTTT. The full variable domain, rest sourced from reference TRBV15 and TRBJ2-3, is DAMVIQNPRYQVTQFGKPVTLSCSQTLNHNVMYWYQQKSSQAPKLLFHYYDKDFNNEADTPDNFQSRRPNTSFCFLDIRSPGLGDTAMYLCATSVGGTGSTDTQYFGPGTRLTVL.

This clone was recorded many times. The chain employs TRBV19 and TRBJ2-5; D may be TRBD1 (7 bases). Trimming took off 7 bases at V and 2 bases at J, with 20 bases between the two ends. Germline CDR1 reads LNHDA; CDR2 reads SQIVND (reference sequence). The CDR3 spans 16 residues. Here the CDR3 reads CASNPDGQGGQETQYF. DNA for the CDR3: TGTGCCAGTAACCCCGACGGGCAGGGGGGACAAGAGACCCAGTACTTC. The full variable domain, rest sourced from reference TRBV19 and TRBJ2-5, is DGGITQSPKYLFRKEGQNVTLSCEQNLNHDAMYWYRQDPGQGLRLIYYSQIVNDFQKGDIAEGYSVSREKKESFPLTVTSAQKNPTAFYLCASNPDGQGGQETQYFGPGTRLLVL.

The CDR3 spells CASSWGRTGELFF. In DNA form, the CDR3 reads TGTGCCAGCAGCTGGGGCCGCACCGGGGAGCTGTTTTTT. The chain combines TRBV2 with TRBJ2-2, with D maybe TRBD1 (5 bases). Germline V CDR1 and CDR2: SNHLY, FYNNEI. Trimming stripped 6 bases from V and 4 bases from J, with 9 bases between. The CDR3 sequence is 13 residues long.

The chain employs TRBV9 and TRBJ1-1; maybe TRBD1 (5 bases). CDR1 is SGDLS, CDR2 YYNGEE, per germline. Between the trimmed V and J ends, which lost 4 bases and 6 bases, there was a span of 16 bases. This CDR3 is built from 14 residues. This CDR3 reads CASSPGGISAEAFF. The CDR3 nucleotides read TGTGCCAGCAGCCCCGGGGGGATTTCGGCTGAAGCTTTCTTT.

This chain links TRBV19 with TRBJ2-1; D may be TRBD1 (5 bases). Per the germline V gene, CDR1 is LNHDA and CDR2 is SQIVND (reference sequence). CDR3 size: 15 residues. Deletions cut 1 base from V and 7 bases from J, with 14 bases between. CDR3 sequence reads: CASSIAGSLGNEQFF. The DNA for the CDR3 is TGTGCCAGTAGTATAGCAGGGTCCTTAGGAAATGAGCAGTTCTTC. The full variable domain, in which reference TRBV19 and TRBJ2-1 provide the parts outside the CDR3, is DGGITQSPKYLFRKEGQNVTLSCEQNLNHDAMYWYRQDPGQGLRLIYYSQIVNDFQKGDIAEGYSVSREKKESFPLTVTSAQKNPTAFYLCASSIAGSLGNEQFFGPGTRLTVL.

The V gene is TRBV10-3, the J gene TRBJ2-7; 9 positions match TRBD1. The CDR3 runs 15 residues. Per germline, CDR1 ENHRY and CDR2 SYGVKD. Unmatched junction bases numbered 5, after V lost 3 bases and J lost 2 bases. The CDR3: CAISDQGTGTYEQYF. CDR3 nucleotide sequence: TGTGCCATCAGTGACCAGGGGACAGGGACCTACGAGCAGTACTTC.

This clone has only one observation. The chain uses TRBV12-5 and TRBJ2-2; the D is unclear. Trimming left V 1 base short and J 3 bases short, with 3 bases between. The CDR3 covers 13 residues. Germline V gene data show CDR1 as LGHNT and CDR2 as FRNRAP. CDR3 region: CASGLADTGELFF. CDR3 DNA: TGTGCTAGTGGTTTGGCGGACACCGGGGAGCTGTTTTTT. Combining the CDR3 with reference TRBV12-5 and TRBJ2-2 gives the whole variable domain DARVTQTPRHKVTEMGQEVTMRCQPILGHNTVFWYRQTMMQGLELLAYFRNRAPLDDSGMPKDRFSAEMPDATLATLKIQPSEPRDSAVYFCASGLADTGELFFGEGSRLTVL.